The sequence of this T cell receptor (beta chain) was determined in a study of T cells in Graves' hyperthyroidism and ophthalmopathy. With duration under 3 months, ophthalmopathy was active: Clinical Activity Score at least 3, NOSPECS at least 4. Clinical symptoms, serum thyroxine and TRAb, thyroid ultrasound and orbital computed tomography were used for the diagnoses. PBMCs stemmed from less than 13 ml fresh peripheral blood. The TCR beta CDR3 regions underwent amplification using RNA transcripts as the source. With the HTBI primer set, the TCR CDR3 went through a first round of RT-PCR. TCRdb itself ran the multiplex PCR reads through MiXCR, one entry per CDR3 protein. The data contain approximately 600,000 distinct CDR3 sequences, approximately 14% of them singletons. Germline V lookup: CDR1 LGHDT, CDR2 YNNKEL (reference sequence). CDR3 length equals 14 residues. Trimming cost V 3 bases and J 7 bases; bases outside gene matches: 5.

The sequencing input was blood. The TCR originated in a middle-aged woman with Graves' ophthalmopathy. The V gene is TRBV3-1, the J gene TRBJ1-5; 8 nucleotides agree with TRBD1. The CDR3 is CASSHLTGEQPQHF. DNA of the CDR3: TGTGCCAGCAGCCACTTGACAGGGGAACAGCCCCAGCATTTT. The entire variable domain, with the rest obtained from reference TRBV3-1 and TRBJ1-5, is as follows: DTAVSQTPKYLVTQMGNDKSIKCEQNLGHDTMYWYKQDSKKFLKIMFSYNNKELIINETVPNRFSPKSPDKAHLNLHINSLELGDSAVYFCASSHLTGEQPQHFGDGTRLSIL.